These 13 T cell receptor beta chains came from one sample sequenced in a study of T cells in Graves' hyperthyroidism and ophthalmopathy. Amplification of TCR beta CDR3 regions used RNA as the template. The HTBI set primed first-round TCR CDR3 RT-PCR. Using its own MiXCR run on the multiplex PCR reads, TCRdb lists one record per CDR3 protein. The sample gives about half a million distinct CDR3 sequences, about 16% of which show up once; 29% is in the top ten. The sample comprised blood. These receptors all come from a woman aged 30 to 39 with Graves' ophthalmopathy.

This clonotype was found a few times. The DNA of the CDR3 is TGTGCCAGCAGTTTAGTGACAGGGCCAGATACGCAGTATTTT. Residues: CASSLVTGPDTQYF. The V and J genes are TRBV28 and TRBJ2-3; 7 positions agree with TRBD1. Germline CDR1 reads MDHEN; CDR2 reads SYDVKM. Trimming at V came to 2 bases and at J to 4 bases, leaving 3 bases not matched to a gene. This CDR3 is 14 amino acids long.

This clonotype was seen only a few times. The J gene is TRBJ2-7, the V gene TRBV29-1; 9 nucleotides line up with TRBD1. Germline CDR1 and CDR2: SQVTM and ANQGSEA. The trim removed 6 bases at V and 6 bases at J, leaving 9 bases unmatched. The CDR3 runs 13 residues. CDR3 in DNA: TGCAGCGTGGAGGGGACAGGGTTGGGCGAGCAGTACTTC. Residues: CSVEGTGLGEQYF.

This clonotype has a count of ten or more. J is TRBJ2-7 and V is TRBV20-1, with D perhaps TRBD2 (6 bases). This CDR3 has 12 residues. The germline CDR1 and CDR2 sequences are DFQATT and SNEGSKA (reference sequence). V was pared by 4 bases and J by 4 bases, with 11 bases between. The CDR3 loop is CSAKRTNYEQYF. DNA for the CDR3: TGCAGTGCTAAGAGGACTAATTACGAGCAGTACTTC.

This clonotype has ten or more counts. V usage is TRBV7-2 and J usage is TRBJ2-6; TRBD1 aligns across 7 bases. The length of the CDR3 is 12 residues. Germline CDR1 reads SGHTA; CDR2 reads FQGNSA. With 5 bases clipped from V and 15 bases from J, the junction kept 7 bases outside the gene matches. For the CDR3, the DNA is TGTGCCAGCAGCCTAAGACAGGGCGCCCTGACTTTC. Translating it yields CASSLRQGALTF.

The table lists this clonotype with many counts. J is TRBJ2-1 and V is TRBV20-1, with 10 nucleotides matching TRBD2. The V segment lost 2 bases and the J segment 2 bases; nucleotides outside the gene matches: 6. The CDR3 is 16 residues long. Germline V lookup: CDR1 DFQATT, CDR2 SNEGSKA (reference sequence). Here the CDR3 DNA reads TGCAGTGCTAGATCGGGAGCGGGAGGGCCCTACAATGAGCAGTTCTTC. Encoded protein: CSARSGAGGPYNEQFF.

In its sample, this clonotype was seen a few times. The genes are TRBV7-2 and TRBJ1-4; a possible D gene is TRBD1 (5 bases). Trimming removed 8 bases at V and 4 bases at J, with 8 bases between. There are 12 residues in the CDR3. Per the germline V gene, CDR1 is SGHTA and CDR2 is FQGNSA. This CDR3 reads CASRGSNEKLFF. CDR3 DNA sequence: TGTGCCAGCCGGGGGAGTAATGAAAAACTGTTTTTT. Full variable domain (rest looked up from reference TRBV7-2 and TRBJ1-4): GAGVSQSPSNKVTEKGKDVELRCDPISGHTALYWYRQSLGQGLEFLIYFQGNSAPDKSGLPSDRFSAERTGGSVSTLTIQRTQQEDSAVYLCASRGSNEKLFFGSGTQLSVL.

The gene calls are TRBV6-2 or TRBV6-3 and TRBJ2-3, with TRBD2 identical over 9 bases. V dropped 0 bases and J dropped 4; count of bases not matched to a gene: 5. Germline CDR1 MNHEY, CDR2 SVGEGT. The CDR3 extends over 16 amino acids. The CDR3 reads CASSYSGGRGSDTQYF. The CDR3 region has the DNA TGTGCCAGCAGTTACTCAGGCGGGAGGGGATCAGATACGCAGTATTTT.

The table lists this clonotype with a count of one. This sequence joins TRBV5-1 and TRBJ1-1; no definite D call. Trimming shortened V by 0 bases and J by 4 bases, and 10 bases separated the two germline ends. CDR3 length: 14 amino acids. Germline V gene data show CDR1 as SGHRS and CDR2 as YFSETQ. The CDR3 loop is CASSLERVSTEAFF. The CDR3 DNA is TGCGCCAGCAGCTTGGAGAGGGTAAGCACTGAAGCTTTCTTT.

This clonotype was observed a handful of times. V usage is TRBV7-3 and J usage is TRBJ2-3, with TRBD2 as a possible D gene (6 bases). CDR1 SGHTA and CDR2 FQGTGA come from the germline V gene. There are 14 residues in the CDR3. V was pared by 4 bases and J by 3 bases, with 11 bases between. CDR3 amino acids: CASSSRRETDTQYF. The CDR3 DNA follows: TGTGCCAGCAGCTCGCGCCGGGAGACAGATACGCAGTATTTT.

This clonotype occurred many times. The rearrangement joins TRBV15 to TRBJ1-5, with a tentative D call TRBD1 (6 bases). V lost 0 bases to trimming and J lost 4 bases, with 16 bases between them. Per the germline V gene, CDR1 is LNHNV and CDR2 is YYDKDF (reference sequence). The CDR3 runs 17 residues. In nucleotides, the CDR3 is TGTGCCACCAGCAGAGAAAGGGCAGGGGAGAATAATCAGCCCCAGCATTTT. Its translation is CATSRERAGENNQPQHF.

The chain is built from TRBV7-3 and TRBJ2-3; 7 nucleotides match TRBD2. CDR3 length equals 15 residues. Germline CDR1 SGHTA, CDR2 FQGTGA. Trimming removed 1 base from V and 4 bases from J; junction bases left unmatched: 5. The CDR3 DNA reads TGTGCCAGCAGCTTAAGGGGGAGGGCCTCAGATACGCAGTATTTT. This encodes CASSLRGRASDTQYF.

The V and J genes are TRBV28 and TRBJ2-4; 9 bases agree with TRBD1. Trimming took 8 bases from V and 0 from J; bases not matched to a gene: 8. CDR1 is MDHEN, CDR2 SYDVKM, per germline. The CDR3 loop spans 16 amino acids. The CDR3 here is CASRDRVARAKNIQYF. Written as DNA, the CDR3 is TGTGCCAGCCGGGACAGGGTCGCCAGAGCCAAAAACATTCAGTACTTC. The full variable domain, with the rest looked up from reference TRBV28 and TRBJ2-4, is DVKVTQSSRYLVKRTGEKVFLECVQDMDHENMFWYRQDPGLGLRLIYFSYDVKMKEKGDIPEGYSVSREKKERFSLILESASTNQTSMYLCASRDRVARAKNIQYFGAGTRLSVL.

This clonotype was recorded many times. J is TRBJ2-1 and V is TRBV11-2; either TRBD1 or TRBD2 may fit D (5 bases each). CDR1 and CDR2 (germline): SGHAT, FQNNGV. The V end lost 2 bases, the J end lost 8 bases, and 13 bases lay between the germline ends. This CDR3 comprises 14 residues. The CDR3 here is CASSLLSLGDEQFF. The CDR3 nucleotides are TGTGCCAGCAGCTTACTTAGCTTGGGGGATGAGCAGTTCTTC.